These T cell receptor beta chains were read from a single sample in a study of blood T cells in healthy people across ages. TCRdb processed the 5' RACE reads anew with MiXCR; each CDR3 protein has one entry. The data contain around 870,000 distinct CDR3 sequences, more than 25% of them singletons. Sequencing used blood. These receptor sequences come from a woman of 80 years or more in good health. Each CDR3 is given with its conserved first and last residue.

V | CDR3
TRBV12-3/TRBV12-4 | CASSLGLAGLNEQFF
TRBV6-6 | CASRQGQGNYGYTF
TRBV28 | CASFLGSGSNQPQHF
TRBV6-1 | CASRRRAGGVAAKNIQYF
TRBV11-3 | CASSHRAGGIETQYF
TRBV7-2 | CASSQGVTGELFF
TRBV28 | CASSPRRDNNEQFF
TRBV12-3/TRBV12-4 | CASSLAGVGDGQYF
TRBV4-3 | CASSQEPGSYEQYF
TRBV4-3 | CASSQERTGNEKLFF
TRBV20-1 | CSARPGRANYGYTF
TRBV29-1 | CSVGIGNEQFF
TRBV7-4 | CAIIKQPQHF
TRBV2 | CASRDRVLVGELFF
TRBV20-1 | CSARDSFRGGTDTQYF
TRBV19 | CASSRRRSSTDTQYF
TRBV7-2 | CASSLVSRTPKNIQYF
TRBV2 | CASIRGQVTDTQYF
TRBV6-2/TRBV6-3 | CASSYSQITDTQYF
TRBV18 | CASSLQGKGQETQYF
TRBV27 | CASSPGTGGVPLHF
TRBV9 | CASSSRDAVLDYGYTF
TRBV5-1 | CASSSATGFDEQFF
TRBV4-2 | CASSWQNGELFF
TRBV7-9 | CASSLAQRGGTRQETQYF
TRBV7-9 | CASLRGMNTEAFF
TRBV20-1 | CSVPQSASGILPYTQYF
TRBV7-2 | CASSLGRGGRVTDTQYF
TRBV7-2 | CASSFEIGRETQYF
TRBV7-9 | CASSLGVSLGSEETQYF
TRBV18 | CASSSDSGNSPLHF
TRBV29-1 | CSVPLAGSSYNEQFF
TRBV12-3/TRBV12-4 | CASSLKSYTEAFF
TRBV7-2 | CASSSQPGGYEQYF
TRBV30 | CAWYRGGYNEQFF
TRBV5-1 | CASSLHAGRGNTGELFF
TRBV6-6 | CASSYNRQQETLYF
TRBV20-1 | CSAPTGARSGYNEQFF
TRBV5-1 | CASSSTGQPPYGYTF
TRBV6-2/TRBV6-3 | CASSYGFRYNEQFF
TRBV27 | CASRQNRGAGNTIYF
TRBV6-2/TRBV6-3 | CASSRNTGGSNQPQHF
TRBV27 | CASSRAGQGSYEQYF
TRBV6-5 | CASSYSLAVAKNIQYF
TRBV7-2 | CASTLAGLYNEQFF
TRBV13 | CASSVTGGYNYGYTF
TRBV5-1 | CASSLAQASTDTQYF
TRBV11-3 | CASSLRLKETQYF
TRBV27 | CASSQDTGTAVYGYTF
TRBV4-3 | CVSSRGRSYNEQFF
TRBV29-1 | CSVARGQPYNEQFF
TRBV6-2/TRBV6-3 | CASSLDNYEQYF
TRBV6-5 | CASSYSDRVFEKLFF
TRBV9 | CASSVPSGGLSISTDTQYF